This T cell receptor (beta chain) was recorded in a study of molecular identifiers for immune sequencing clone quantification. Whole-study results and caveats: For effector cells, clones above 20 RNA copies held over 97% of molecules; for naive cells, under 1%.

MiXCR, applied by TCRdb to the PCR reads, yields one record per CDR3 protein. The table has some 100,000 distinct CDR3 sequences, around 19% seen once. This clonotype occurred many times. No antigen is known for it. The CDR3 spans 16 residues. Germline CDR1 MNHEY, CDR2 SVGEGT. Trimming stripped 3 bases from V and 1 base from J, with 13 bases between. The specimen was naive CD8+ T cells from blood, with Jurkat cell RNA spiked in. Subset reported: FACS-sorted CD8+CD4-CCR7+CD45RA+ naive T cells. The genes are TRBV6-2 or TRBV6-3 and TRBJ2-4; D might be TRBD2 (5 bases). The clonotype originates from a human donor in good health. Some libraries in this study had Jurkat cell RNA spiked in. In DNA form, the CDR3 reads TGTGCCAGCAGTTATGGTCCGGGAAAGGCCAAAAACATTCAGTACTTC. This translates into CASSYGPGKAKNIQYF.